The 22 T cell receptor beta chains given below trace back to one sample, sequenced in a study of shared clonotypes between healthy human individuals. Assay: immunoSEQ multiplex PCR; the TCRdb copy retains only in-frame clones and omits some. The data contain roughly 1,500,000 clones, around 98.5% of them singletons. What was sequenced was naive CD4+ T cells sorted from blood. As to subset: CD45RA+ positively selected. All receptors come from a man aged 25-45 years in good health.

This chain links TRBV28 with TRBJ2-3; no firm D call. CDR3 length: 13 amino acids. V shed 6 bases and J shed 2 bases, with 9 bases lying between them. Germline V CDR1 and CDR2: MDHEN, SYDVKM. The DNA for the CDR3 is TGTGCCAGCAGGATCTCTACCACAGATACGCAGTATTTT. Its protein product is CASRISTTDTQYF. Full variable domain (missing parts from reference TRBV28 and TRBJ2-3): DVKVTQSSRYLVKRTGEKVFLECVQDMDHENMFWYRQDPGLGLRLIYFSYDVKMKEKGDIPEGYSVSREKKERFSLILESASTNQTSMYLCASRISTTDTQYFGPGTRLTVL.

J is TRBJ2-7 and V is TRBV11-3, with TRBD1 matching over 7 bases. V lost 10 bases, J lost 2 bases, and 17 bases stayed unmatched. CDR1 is SGHNT, CDR2 YENEEA, per germline. This CDR3 region has 16 residues. CDR3 in amino acids: CATPSKPGTATYEQYF. CDR3 in DNA: TGTGCCACCCCATCCAAACCGGGGACAGCCACCTACGAGCAGTACTTC.

The chain couples TRBV29-1 to TRBJ2-2; no reliable D call. The V end was cut by 4 bases, the J end by 3 bases, with 6 bases between. Germline V gene lookup returns CDR1 SQVTM and CDR2 ANQGSEA. This CDR3 spans 12 amino acids. CDR3 residues: CSVVGYTGELFF. The CDR3 DNA sequence: TGCAGCGTTGTTGGCTACACCGGGGAGCTGTTTTTT.

A single count supports this clone. The rearrangement joins TRBV11-2 to TRBJ2-3; no clear D. V was trimmed by 1 base and J by 4 bases, leaving 12 bases between them. The germline V gene has CDR1 SGHAT and CDR2 FQNNGV. This CDR3 has 15 amino acids. The CDR3 DNA reads TGTGCCAGCAGCTTAGTAGTAGGTTTCGCAGATACGCAGTATTTT. Its translation: CASSLVVGFADTQYF.

The chain couples TRBV29-1 to TRBJ1-2, with 7 positions matching TRBD1. V was clipped by 7 bases and J by 3 bases; unmatched bases: 2. The CDR3 covers 11 residues. In germline, CDR1 is SQVTM, CDR2 ANQGSEA. CDR3: CSEGGDYGYTF. The CDR3 DNA follows: TGCAGCGAAGGGGGCGACTATGGCTACACCTTC.

The sample holds one count of this clone. The V call is TRBV6-5, the J call TRBJ2-1, with no clear D. The germline CDR1 and CDR2 sequences are MNHEY and SVGAGI. The germline V and J ends were trimmed by 4 bases and 4 bases, with 11 bases remaining between them. This CDR3 comprises 14 residues. CDR3 nucleotides: TGTGCCAGCAGTTCCCCCCTGGTTTACAATGAGCAGTTCTTC. This codes for CASSSPLVYNEQFF.

This clone came up once. Different DNA sequences within this sample yield the same CDR3. The V call is TRBV18, the J call TRBJ2-2; D is unresolved. With 3 bases removed from V and 6 bases from J, the gap between germline ends came to 5 bases. Germline loops: CDR1 KGHSH, CDR2 LQKENI. The CDR3 spans 12 residues. CDR3 protein: CASSPRAGELFF. CDR3 sequence (DNA): TGTGCCAGCTCACCCAGAGCCGGGGAGCTGTTTTTT.

V and J are TRBV19 and TRBJ2-7; 7 positions agree with TRBD1. Trimming removed 5 bases from V and 5 bases from J; junction bases left unmatched: 9. From germline, CDR1 is LNHDA and CDR2 SQIVND (reference sequence). CDR3 length: 14 residues. The CDR3 loop reads CASSEHRGTNEQYF. In nucleotides, the CDR3 is TGTGCCAGTAGTGAACACAGGGGTACCAACGAGCAGTACTTC.

The gene calls are TRBV2 and TRBJ2-7; 7 bases align to TRBD1. J gave up 5 bases and V 6 bases, and 10 bases lay outside the gene matches. The CDR3 is made up of 14 amino acids. Germline CDR1 SNHLY, CDR2 FYNNEI. The CDR3 bases are TGTGCCAGCAGGCACAGGGGTATCTTAGACGAGCAGTACTTC. Protein sequence: CASRHRGILDEQYF.

The V and J genes are TRBV2 and TRBJ2-1; D perhaps matches TRBD1 (6 bases). Looked up from germline, CDR1 is SNHLY and CDR2 is FYNNEI. V was cut by 8 bases and J by 4 bases, with 15 bases left in between. CDR3 size: 14 residues. This CDR3 reads CASGGTGWYNEQFF. The DNA for the CDR3 is TGTGCCAGCGGAGGAACAGGGTGGTACAATGAGCAGTTCTTC.

The chain recombines TRBV5-1 with TRBJ2-5, with 9 nucleotides matching TRBD1. Germline loops: CDR1 SGHRS, CDR2 YFSETQ. Trimming cost V 4 bases and J 0 bases; bases outside gene matches: 7. The CDR3 loop spans 16 amino acids. The CDR3 reads CASSGQTGGYQETQYF. CDR3 in DNA: TGCGCCAGCAGCGGTCAGACAGGGGGGTACCAAGAGACCCAGTACTTC.

The chain recombines TRBV29-1 with TRBJ1-5; D gene ambiguous. The CDR3 is 13 residues long. Germline loops: CDR1 SQVTM, CDR2 ANQGSEA. V was shortened by 7 bases and J by 4 bases, with 14 bases between the two germline ends. The CDR3 region has the DNA TGCAGCGCCAGTCCGGGAGTTAATCAGCCCCAGCATTTT. This encodes CSASPGVNQPQHF.

The rearrangement joins TRBV5-4 to TRBJ1-3; TRBD1 is a possible D gene (6 bases). Germline-derived CDR1 and CDR2 are SGHNT and YYREEE (reference sequence). Trimming pared 3 bases from V and 2 bases from J, leaving 21 bases between. This CDR3 has 18 amino acids. The CDR3 DNA reads TGTGCCAGCAGCTCCACGATGAGTAAGGGGGGTGCTGGAAACACCATATATTTT. Amino acid sequence: CASSSTMSKGGAGNTIYF.

The chain uses TRBV27 and TRBJ2-2; the D is unclear. From germline, CDR1 is MNHEY and CDR2 SMNVEV (reference sequence). Trimming left V 2 bases short and J 6 bases short, with 7 bases between. CDR3 length equals 13 residues. The CDR3 DNA sequence: TGTGCCAGCAGTTTAAAAGGATCCGGGGAGCTGTTTTTT. Translation gives CASSLKGSGELFF.

The J gene is TRBJ1-2, the V gene TRBV7-6; D is possibly TRBD1 (5 bases). From germline, CDR1 is SGHVS and CDR2 FNYEAQ. The CDR3 is 15 amino acids. The V end lost 5 bases, the J end lost 0 bases, and 13 bases lay between the germline ends. In DNA, the CDR3 is TGTGCCAGCAGCAAGCTGGACACCACTAACTATGGCTACACCTTC. Translation gives CASSKLDTTNYGYTF.

The chain employs TRBV5-1 and TRBJ1-2; TRBD1 is a possible D gene (6 bases). Germline-derived CDR1 and CDR2 are SGHRS and YFSETQ. This CDR3 is built from 15 residues. V lost 4 bases and J 1 base, leaving 14 bases between the germline ends. This CDR3 is CASSNGQRSNYGYTF. CDR3 nucleotides: TGCGCCAGCAGCAACGGACAGCGAAGTAACTATGGCTACACCTTC.

This chain uses TRBV5-1 with TRBJ2-1; D perhaps matches TRBD2 (6 bases). There are 14 residues in the CDR3. Trimming removed 1 base at V and 6 bases at J, with 11 bases between. Germline V gives CDR1 SGHRS, CDR2 YFSETQ. CDR3 DNA: TGCGCCAGCAGCTTGTTGGCTAGCGCCAATGAGCAGTTCTTC. Its protein is CASSLLASANEQFF.

Remarks on this clone: Given a much more abundant clone one base away, this may be a read error. Other DNA sequences from this sample encode an identical CDR3 as well. The chain links TRBV9 to TRBJ2-1; 12 bases align to TRBD2. The CDR3 is 15 residues long. Unmatched junction bases numbered 2, after V lost 3 bases and J lost 4 bases. CDR1 and CDR2 from the germline V gene are SGDLS and YYNGEE. This chain's CDR3 is CASSAGLAGYNEQFF. The CDR3 DNA follows: TGTGCCAGCAGCGCCGGACTAGCGGGATACAATGAGCAGTTCTTC.

The chain has TRBV6-6 and TRBJ2-5; D unclear. CDR3 size: 14 residues. V lost 0 bases and J 0 bases, leaving 5 bases between the germline ends. Germline-derived CDR1 and CDR2 are MNHNY and SVGAGI (reference sequence). In DNA form, the CDR3 reads TGTGCCAGCAGTTACTCGATCAACCAAGAGACCCAGTACTTC. It is translated as CASSYSINQETQYF.

V usage is TRBV28 and J usage is TRBJ1-5; D is undetermined. From germline, CDR1 is MDHEN and CDR2 SYDVKM. This CDR3 has 14 residues. Between the trimmed V and J ends, which lost 3 bases and 0 bases, there was a span of 6 bases. This CDR3 reads CASSLPYSNQPQHF. The CDR3, as DNA: TGTGCCAGCAGTTTGCCGTATAGCAATCAGCCCCAGCATTTT.

The V gene is TRBV30, the J gene TRBJ2-7; D is undetermined. Deletions cut 4 bases from V and 5 bases from J, with 12 bases between. The CDR3 is made up of 12 amino acids. The germline V gene has CDR1 GTSNPN and CDR2 SVGIG (reference sequence). CDR3 in amino acids: CAWKVGINEQYF. Here the CDR3 DNA reads TGTGCCTGGAAGGTGGGGATCAACGAGCAGTACTTC.

This sequence joins TRBV11-2 and TRBJ2-1; D may match TRBD1 or TRBD2 (5 bases each). The CDR3 is 16 amino acids. Per germline, CDR1 SGHAT and CDR2 FQNNGV. V dropped 4 bases and J dropped 10 bases, with 23 bases sitting between them. CDR3 DNA: TGTGCCAGCAGCTGGGGCCTAGCCGGGACCTTCGAAGAGCAGTTCTTC. This codes for CASSWGLAGTFEEQFF.